This T cell receptor (beta chain) was captured in a study of T cell responses to AZD1222 COVID-19 vaccine. Study results and limitations: Unmutated variant regions are reportedly targeted by nearly half of spike-specific TCRs. The peak T cell response came first, and repertoires were sampled only after it. The sample set comprised mostly white British donors with more females, and clonal diversity was possibly underestimated.

Germline CDR1 is SGDLS and CDR2 is YYNGEE. The CDR3 has 15 residues. V lost 2 bases, J lost 0 bases, and 10 bases lay in between. On this clone itself: Its antigen is as yet unknown.

Produced via immunoSEQ multiplex PCR; TCRdb's table is partial and in-frame only. The profile shows 150,000 to 200,000 clones, 90% to 95% of them singletons. The chain is built from TRBV9 and TRBJ2-3; D perhaps matches TRBD2 (6 bases). This TCR was sampled from an adult who received the AZD1222 COVID-19 vaccine. The sample was peripheral blood, taken 28 days after the second AZD1222 dose. The CDR3, as DNA: TGTGCCAGCAGCGTTCTGGCGGGGAGCACAGATACGCAGTATTTT. It encodes CASSVLAGSTDTQYF.